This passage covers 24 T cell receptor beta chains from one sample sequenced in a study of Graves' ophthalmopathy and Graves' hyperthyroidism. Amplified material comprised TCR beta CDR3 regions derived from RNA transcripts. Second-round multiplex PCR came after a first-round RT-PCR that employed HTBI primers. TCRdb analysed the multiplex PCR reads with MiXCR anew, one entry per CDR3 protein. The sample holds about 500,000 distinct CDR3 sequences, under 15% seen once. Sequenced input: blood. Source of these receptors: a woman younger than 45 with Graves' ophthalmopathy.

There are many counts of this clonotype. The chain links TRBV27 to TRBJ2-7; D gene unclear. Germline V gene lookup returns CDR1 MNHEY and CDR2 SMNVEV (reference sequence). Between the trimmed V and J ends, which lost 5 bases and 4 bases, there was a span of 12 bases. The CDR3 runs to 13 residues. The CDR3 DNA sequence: TGTGCCAGCAGTATGCAAGACGGTTACGAGCAGTACTTC. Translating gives CASSMQDGYEQYF.

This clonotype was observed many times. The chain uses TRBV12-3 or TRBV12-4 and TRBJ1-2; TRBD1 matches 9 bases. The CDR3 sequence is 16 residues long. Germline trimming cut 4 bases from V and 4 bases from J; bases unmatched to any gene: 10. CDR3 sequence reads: CASSSGQGLVGYGYTF. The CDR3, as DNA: TGTGCCAGCAGTTCCGGACAGGGGTTGGTTGGCTATGGCTACACCTTC.

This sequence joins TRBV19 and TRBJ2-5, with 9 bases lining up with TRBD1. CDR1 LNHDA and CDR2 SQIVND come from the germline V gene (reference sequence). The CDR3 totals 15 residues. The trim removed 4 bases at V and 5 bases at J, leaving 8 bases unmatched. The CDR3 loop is CASSTSQGAGETQYF. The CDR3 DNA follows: TGTGCCAGTAGTACCTCACAGGGGGCGGGGGAGACCCAGTACTTC.

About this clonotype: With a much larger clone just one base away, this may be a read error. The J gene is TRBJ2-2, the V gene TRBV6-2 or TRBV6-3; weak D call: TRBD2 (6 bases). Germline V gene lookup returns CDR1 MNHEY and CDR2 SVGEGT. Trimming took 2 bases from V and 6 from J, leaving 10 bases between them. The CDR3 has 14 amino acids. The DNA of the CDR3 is TGTGCCAGCAGTTACCCCCCGGGGGCCGGGGAGCTGTTTTTT. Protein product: CASSYPPGAGELFF.

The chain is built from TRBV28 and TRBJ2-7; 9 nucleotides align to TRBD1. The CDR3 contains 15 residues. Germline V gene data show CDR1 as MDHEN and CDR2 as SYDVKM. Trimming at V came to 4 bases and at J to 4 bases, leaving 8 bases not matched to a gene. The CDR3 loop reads CASSSQQGAAYEQYF. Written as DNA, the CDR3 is TGTGCCAGCAGTTCACAACAGGGGGCCGCATACGAGCAGTACTTC.

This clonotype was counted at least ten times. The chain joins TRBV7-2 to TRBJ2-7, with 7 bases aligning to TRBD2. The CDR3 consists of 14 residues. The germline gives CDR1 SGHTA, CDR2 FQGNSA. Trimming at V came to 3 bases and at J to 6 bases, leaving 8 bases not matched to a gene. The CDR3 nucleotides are TGTGCCAGCAGCTTCCTCGCGGGAGAGCCCGAGCAGTACTTC. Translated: CASSFLAGEPEQYF. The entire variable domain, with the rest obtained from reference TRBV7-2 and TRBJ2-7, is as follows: GAGVSQSPSNKVTEKGKDVELRCDPISGHTALYWYRQSLGQGLEFLIYFQGNSAPDKSGLPSDRFSAERTGGSVSTLTIQRTQQEDSAVYLCASSFLAGEPEQYFGPGTRLTVT.

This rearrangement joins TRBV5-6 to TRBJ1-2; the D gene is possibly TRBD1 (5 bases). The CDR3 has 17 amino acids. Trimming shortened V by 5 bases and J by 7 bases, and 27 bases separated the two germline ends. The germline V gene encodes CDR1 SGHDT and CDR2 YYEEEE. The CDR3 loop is CASSPSNLLGHRPGYTF. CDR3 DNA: TGTGCCAGCAGTCCCTCCAACCTACTAGGACATCGACCTGGCTACACCTTC.

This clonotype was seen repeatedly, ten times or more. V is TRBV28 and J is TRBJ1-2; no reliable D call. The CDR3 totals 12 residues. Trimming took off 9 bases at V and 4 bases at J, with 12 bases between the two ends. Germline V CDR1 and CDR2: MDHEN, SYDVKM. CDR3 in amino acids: CASRVDPYGYTF. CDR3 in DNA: TGTGCCAGTAGGGTTGATCCCTATGGCTACACCTTC.

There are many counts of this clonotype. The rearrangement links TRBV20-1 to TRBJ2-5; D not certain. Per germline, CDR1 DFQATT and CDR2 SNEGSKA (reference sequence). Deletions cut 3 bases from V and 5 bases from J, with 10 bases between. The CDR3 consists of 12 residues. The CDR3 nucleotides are TGCAGTGCTAGTGACGTCTTGGAGACCCAGTACTTC. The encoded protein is CSASDVLETQYF.

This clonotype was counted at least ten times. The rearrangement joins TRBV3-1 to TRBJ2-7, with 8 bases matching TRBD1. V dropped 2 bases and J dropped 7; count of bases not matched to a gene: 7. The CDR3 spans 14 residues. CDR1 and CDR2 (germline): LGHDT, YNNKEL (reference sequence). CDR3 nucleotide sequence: TGTGCCAGCAGCCAACCGGGACAGGCACGAGAGCAGTACTTC. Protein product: CASSQPGQAREQYF.

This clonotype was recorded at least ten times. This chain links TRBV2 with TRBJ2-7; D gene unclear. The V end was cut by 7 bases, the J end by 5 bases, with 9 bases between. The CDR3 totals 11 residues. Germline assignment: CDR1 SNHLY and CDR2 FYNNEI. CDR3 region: CASTRPDEQYF. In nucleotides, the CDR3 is TGTGCCAGCACTCGCCCCGACGAGCAGTACTTC.

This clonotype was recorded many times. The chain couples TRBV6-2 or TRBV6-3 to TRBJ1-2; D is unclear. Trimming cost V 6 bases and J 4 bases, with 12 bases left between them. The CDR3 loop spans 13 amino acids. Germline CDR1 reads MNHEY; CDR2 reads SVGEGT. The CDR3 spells CASSTHQIYGYTF. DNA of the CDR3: TGTGCCAGCAGCACCCATCAGATCTATGGCTACACCTTC.

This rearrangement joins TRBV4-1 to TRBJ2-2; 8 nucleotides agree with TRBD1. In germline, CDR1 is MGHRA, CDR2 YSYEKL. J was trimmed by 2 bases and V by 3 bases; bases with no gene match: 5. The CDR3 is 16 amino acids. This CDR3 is CASSQVQGVNTGELFF. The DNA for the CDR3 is TGCGCCAGCAGCCAGGTACAGGGGGTTAACACCGGGGAGCTGTTTTTT.

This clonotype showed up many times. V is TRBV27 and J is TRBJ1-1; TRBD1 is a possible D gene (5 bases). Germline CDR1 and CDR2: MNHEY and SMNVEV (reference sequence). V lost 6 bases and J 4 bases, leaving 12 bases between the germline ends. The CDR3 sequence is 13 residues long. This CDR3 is CASRVGVFTEAFF. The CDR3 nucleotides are TGTGCCAGCAGAGTAGGGGTATTCACTGAAGCTTTCTTT.

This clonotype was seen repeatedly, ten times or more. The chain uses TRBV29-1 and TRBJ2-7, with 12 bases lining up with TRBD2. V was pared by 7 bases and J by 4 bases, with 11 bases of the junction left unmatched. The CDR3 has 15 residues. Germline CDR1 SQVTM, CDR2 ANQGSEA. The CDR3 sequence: CSATWTSGMLYEQYF. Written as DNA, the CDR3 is TGCAGCGCCACCTGGACTAGCGGGATGTTGTACGAGCAGTACTTC.

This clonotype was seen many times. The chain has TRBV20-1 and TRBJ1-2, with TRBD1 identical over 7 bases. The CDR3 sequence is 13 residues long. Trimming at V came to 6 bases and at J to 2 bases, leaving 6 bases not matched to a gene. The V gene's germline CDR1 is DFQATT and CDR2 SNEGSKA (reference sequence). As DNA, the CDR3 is TGCAGTGCGGCGGACAGGCGAAACTATGGCTACACCTTC. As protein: CSAADRRNYGYTF.

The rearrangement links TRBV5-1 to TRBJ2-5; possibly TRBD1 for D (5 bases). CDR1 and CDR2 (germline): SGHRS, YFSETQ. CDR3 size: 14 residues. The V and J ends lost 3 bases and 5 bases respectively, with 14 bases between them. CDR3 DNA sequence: TGCGCCAGCAGCTGGGGCCAGGGCCGGGAGACCCAGTACTTC. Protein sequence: CASSWGQGRETQYF.

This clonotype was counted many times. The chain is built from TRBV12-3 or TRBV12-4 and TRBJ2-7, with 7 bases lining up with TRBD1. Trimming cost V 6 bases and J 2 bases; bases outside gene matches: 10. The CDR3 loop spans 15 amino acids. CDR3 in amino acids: CASSCGQVKTYEQYF. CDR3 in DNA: TGTGCCAGCAGCTGCGGACAGGTGAAAACCTACGAGCAGTACTTC.

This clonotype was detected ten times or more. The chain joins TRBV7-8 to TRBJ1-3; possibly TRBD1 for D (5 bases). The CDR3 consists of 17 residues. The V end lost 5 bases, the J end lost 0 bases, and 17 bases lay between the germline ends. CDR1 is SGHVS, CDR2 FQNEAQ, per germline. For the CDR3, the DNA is TGTGCCAGCAGCCGTCCAAACGACAGCCGCTCTGGAAACACCATATATTTT. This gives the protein CASSRPNDSRSGNTIYF.

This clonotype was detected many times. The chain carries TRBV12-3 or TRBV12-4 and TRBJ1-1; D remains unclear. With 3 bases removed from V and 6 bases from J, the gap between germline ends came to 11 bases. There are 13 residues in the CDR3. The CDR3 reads CASSLASGAEAFF. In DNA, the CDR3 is TGTGCCAGCAGTTTGGCTTCTGGGGCTGAAGCTTTCTTT.

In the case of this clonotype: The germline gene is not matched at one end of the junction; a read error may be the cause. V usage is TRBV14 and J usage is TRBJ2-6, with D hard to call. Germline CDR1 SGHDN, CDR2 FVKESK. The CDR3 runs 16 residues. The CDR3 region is CANSPMVVSGANVLTF. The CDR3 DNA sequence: TGTGCCAACAGCCCTATGGTGGTCTCTGGGGCCAACGTCCTGACTTTC.

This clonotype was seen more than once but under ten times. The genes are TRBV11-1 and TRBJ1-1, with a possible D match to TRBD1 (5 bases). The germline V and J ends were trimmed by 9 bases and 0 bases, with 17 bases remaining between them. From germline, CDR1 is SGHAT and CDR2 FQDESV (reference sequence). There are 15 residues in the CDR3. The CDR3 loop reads CASRGSGGMNTEAFF. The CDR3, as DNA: TGTGCCAGTCGAGGCAGTGGGGGAATGAACACTGAAGCTTTCTTT. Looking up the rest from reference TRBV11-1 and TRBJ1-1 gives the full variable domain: EAEVAQSPRYKITEKSQAVAFWCDPISGHATLYWYRQILGQGPELLVQFQDESVVDDSQLPKDRFSAERLKGVDSTLKIQPAELGDSAMYLCASRGSGGMNTEAFFGQGTRLTVV.

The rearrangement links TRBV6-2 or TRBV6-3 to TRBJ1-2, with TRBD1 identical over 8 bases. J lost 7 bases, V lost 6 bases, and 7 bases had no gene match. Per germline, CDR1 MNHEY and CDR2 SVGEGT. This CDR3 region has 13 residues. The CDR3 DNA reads TGTGCCAGCAGACAGGACAGGGTCGGTGGCTACACCTTC. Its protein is CASRQDRVGGYTF.

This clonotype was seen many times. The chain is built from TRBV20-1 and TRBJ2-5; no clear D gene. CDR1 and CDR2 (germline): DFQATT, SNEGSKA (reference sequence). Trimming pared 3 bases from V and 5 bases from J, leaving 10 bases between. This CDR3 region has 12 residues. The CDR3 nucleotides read TGCAGTGCTAGTGGGCTGCGGGAGACCCAGTACTTC. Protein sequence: CSASGLRETQYF.